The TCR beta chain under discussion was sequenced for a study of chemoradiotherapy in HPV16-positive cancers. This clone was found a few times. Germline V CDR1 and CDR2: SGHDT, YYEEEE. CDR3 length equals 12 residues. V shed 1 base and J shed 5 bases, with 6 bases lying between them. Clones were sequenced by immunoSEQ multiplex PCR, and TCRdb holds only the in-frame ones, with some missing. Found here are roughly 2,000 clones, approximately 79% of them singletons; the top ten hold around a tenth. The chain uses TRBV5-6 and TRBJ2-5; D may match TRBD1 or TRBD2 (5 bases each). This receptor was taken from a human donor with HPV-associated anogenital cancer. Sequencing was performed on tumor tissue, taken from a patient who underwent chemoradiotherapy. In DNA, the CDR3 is TGTGCCAGCAGCTTGTGGGGGGAGACCCAGTACTTC. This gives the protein CASSLWGETQYF.